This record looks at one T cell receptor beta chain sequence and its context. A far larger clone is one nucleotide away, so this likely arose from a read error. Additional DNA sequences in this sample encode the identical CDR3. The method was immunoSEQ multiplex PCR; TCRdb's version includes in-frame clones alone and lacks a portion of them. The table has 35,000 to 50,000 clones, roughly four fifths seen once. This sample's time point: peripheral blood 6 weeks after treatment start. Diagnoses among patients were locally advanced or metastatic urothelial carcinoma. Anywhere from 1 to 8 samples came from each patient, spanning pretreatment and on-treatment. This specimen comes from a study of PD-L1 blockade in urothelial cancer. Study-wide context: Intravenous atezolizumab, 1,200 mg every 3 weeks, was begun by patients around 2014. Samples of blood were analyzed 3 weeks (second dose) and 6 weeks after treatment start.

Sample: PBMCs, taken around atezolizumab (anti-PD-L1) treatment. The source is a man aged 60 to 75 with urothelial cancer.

This chain's CDR3 is CASSLISYEQYF. In DNA, the CDR3 is TGTGCCAGCAGCTTGATCAGTTACGAGCAGTACTTC. The chain links TRBV7-9 to TRBJ2-7, with D unclear. Trimming cost V 3 bases and J 4 bases, with 7 bases left between them. Germline assignment: CDR1 SEHNR and CDR2 FQNEAQ (reference sequence). CDR3 length: 12 amino acids.